This is a list of T cell receptor beta chains from one sample in a study of T cells after yellow fever vaccination. TCRdb called the 5' RACE reads again in MiXCR, with one record for every CDR3 protein. The sample carries hundreds of thousands of distinct CDR3 sequences, 10% to 15% recorded once. The sequencing used PBMCs, collected on the day of the yellow fever booster vaccination. These receptors were obtained from a man aged 25 to 40 who received the YFV17D yellow fever vaccine. The CDR3 runs from the conserved cysteine through the conserved F or W. The D gene is left open where the match is weak. Size is stated for part of the rows, as once, few or many counts, or as a class when the clone is expanded.

CDR3nt: TGCAGCGTTGCACCAGGGGGCGCAGATACGCAGTATTTT
CDR3aa: CSVAPGGADTQYF
j_gene: TRBJ2-3
v_gene: TRBV29-1
abundance: few
d_gene: TRBD1

CDR3nt: TGTGCCAGCAGCTTAGCGCCCCCCGGGACTAGCGGGGAACTTGAGACCCAGTACTTC
CDR3aa: CASSLAPPGTSGELETQYF
j_gene: TRBJ2-5
v_gene: TRBV7-2
abundance: .
d_gene: TRBD2

CDR3nt: TGTGCCAGCAGTGACTCAGTAGCGACCGGGGAGCTGTTTTTT
CDR3aa: CASSDSVATGELFF
j_gene: TRBJ2-2
v_gene: TRBV6-4
abundance: .
d_gene: .

CDR3nt: TGTGCCAGCAGCATACCGGGACTAGCATACAATGAGCAGTTCTTC
CDR3aa: CASSIPGLAYNEQFF
j_gene: TRBJ2-1
v_gene: TRBV7-9
abundance: few
d_gene: TRBD2

CDR3nt: TGTGCCAGCAGCGACGGCAGGACAGAGAACATTCAGTACTTC
CDR3aa: CASSDGRTENIQYF
j_gene: TRBJ2-4
v_gene: TRBV9
abundance: few
d_gene: .

CDR3nt: TGCAGTGCTAGAGGGGGGGGACAGTTGACTAGCGGGTCTTCTTACGAGCAGTACTTC
CDR3aa: CSARGGGQLTSGSSYEQYF
j_gene: TRBJ2-7
v_gene: TRBV20-1
abundance: .
d_gene: TRBD2

CDR3nt: TGTGCCAGCAGCTTTTCTGCGGGAGGCCCCGATACGCAGTATTTT
CDR3aa: CASSFSAGGPDTQYF
j_gene: TRBJ2-3
v_gene: TRBV7-6
abundance: .
d_gene: TRBD2

CDR3nt: TGTGCCAGTAGTACCGAGGGACAGTCAATCTATGGCTACACCTTC
CDR3aa: CASSTEGQSIYGYTF
j_gene: TRBJ1-2
v_gene: TRBV19
abundance: many
d_gene: TRBD1

CDR3nt: TGTGCCAGTAGTATCGGCTATGGCTACACCTTC
CDR3aa: CASSIGYGYTF
j_gene: TRBJ1-2
v_gene: TRBV19
abundance: .
d_gene: .

CDR3nt: TGTGCCAGCAGGGAATATTCTAATGAAAAACTGTTTTTT
CDR3aa: CASREYSNEKLFF
j_gene: TRBJ1-4
v_gene: TRBV2
abundance: .
d_gene: .